This TCR beta chain was sequenced for a study of EBV T-cell therapy then PD-1 blockade in nasopharyngeal carcinoma. CDR1 and CDR2 (germline): MNHEY, SVGAGI. Between the trimmed V and J ends, which lost 2 bases and 7 bases, there was a span of 12 bases. This CDR3 has 14 amino acids. Treatment indicated: AdE1-LMPpoly-expanded autologous EBV-specific T-cell therapy followed by anti-PD-1 nivolumab. Some clones are missing from TCRdb's copy, which holds only in-frame ones; the method was immunoSEQ multiplex PCR. The table lists more than 130 clones, about a third of them singletons. In its sample, this clone was seen once.

The genes are TRBV6-5 and TRBJ1-5; D may be TRBD1 (5 bases). The sequenced sample was EBV dextramer-positive CD8+ T cells from the patient's own cultured T-cell product. As for subset: CD8+CD4- cells from the ACT product binding two EBV epitope dextramers. This sequence originates from a middle-aged man with nasopharyngeal carcinoma. The CDR3 DNA reads as TGTGCCAGCAGTTACCAGGGAGGATACCAGCCCCAGCATTTT. Encoded protein: CASSYQGGYQPQHF.